The source of this T cell receptor beta chain is a study of blood T cell repertoires in COVID-19. Some clones are missing from TCRdb's copy, which holds only in-frame ones; the method was immunoSEQ multiplex PCR. Counted here are fewer than 250,000 clones, roughly 90% occurring once; the ten biggest clones make up 1.7%. A single count supports this clone. Germline V gives CDR1 SGHTA, CDR2 FQGTGA. The CDR3 covers 16 residues. V was pared by 5 bases and J by 6 bases, with 13 bases of the junction left unmatched. The material sequenced was peripheral blood. This TCR was sampled from a man aged 65 to 79 with acute or convalescent COVID-19. The chain combines TRBV7-3 with TRBJ2-1; TRBD2 aligns across 7 bases. The CDR3 nucleotides read TGTGCCAGCAGCCTAAACTCCGGGACTATCTCCAATGAGCAGTTCTTC. It yields the protein CASSLNSGTISNEQFF.